This T cell receptor (beta chain) was recovered during a study of T cell repertoires in cytomegalovirus infection. Study-wide findings and caveats: Clonotypes of TCR beta that were HLA-C-restricted and CMV-specific dominated the ex vivo response. The study identified carriers of CMV plus the relevant HLA from cumulative public TCR beta family frequency.

Trimming pared 6 bases from V and 8 bases from J, leaving 17 bases between. The CDR3 is 15 amino acids. The V gene's germline CDR1 is MDHEN and CDR2 SYDVKM. Note on this clonotype: Antigen specificity is unknown.

TCRdb processed the reads anew with MiXCR; each CDR3 protein has one entry. The top ten hold about 2.8% of the sample, which has about 740,000 distinct CDR3 sequences, less than 40% seen once. The source of this sequence is a human donor in good health (CMV status not recorded). Some clones in this sample may be carry-over from other donors' samples. The chain recombines TRBV28 with TRBJ1-6; tentatively, D is TRBD1 (5 bases). The sample was PBMCs. The CDR3 sequence: CASSTPVTGHSPLHF. In DNA, the CDR3 is TGTGCCAGCAGCACCCCGGTTACGGGGCATTCACCCCTCCACTTT.